This TCR beta chain comes out of a study of shared clonotypes between healthy human individuals. Terminally differentiated effector memory CD45RA+ cells were left out of the naive CD8 fraction, which was CD45RO-negative and positively selected for CCR7. The donor population consisted of healthy HIV-negative adults with no recent acute infections or vaccinations. The CDR3 spans 16 residues. V lost 5 bases and J lost 0; bases outside the gene matches: 8. The germline CDR1 and CDR2 sequences are SGDLS and YYNGEE. Replicate PCRs run on sorted subsets employed approximately 0.2 ug DNA, approximately 30,000 T cell genomes. Measured with immunoSEQ multiplex PCR; TCRdb has only the in-frame clones, and not every one. This sample has about 2.1 million clones, with around 95% found just once.

The clonotype comes from a man aged 18 to 35 in good health. Some clones in this sample may be carry-over from other donors' samples. Input material: naive CD8+ T cells from PBMCs. This chain uses TRBV9 with TRBJ2-1; 7 nucleotides line up with TRBD2. CDR3 nucleotides: TGTGCCAGCAGTGACGGCGGGGGAAGCTCCTACAATGAGCAGTTCTTC. It codes for CASSDGGGSSYNEQFF.